Here is one TCR beta chain with its context. Its matching antigen is unknown. The data originate from a study of blood T cells in healthy people across ages. Study results and caveats: Older individuals had lower TCR beta diversity per million T cells (the decline was roughly linear).

A second PCR, run for about 6 to 11 cycles, used a sample-barcoded 5' primer plus a J-beta primer mix. Each CDR3 protein gets one entry after TCRdb re-called the 5' RACE reads with MiXCR. The sample has about 900,000 distinct CDR3 sequences, around 68% seen once. V dropped 4 bases and J dropped 0 bases, with 19 bases sitting between them. The CDR3 totals 17 residues. Germline V gives CDR1 DFQATT, CDR2 SNEGSKA (reference sequence). The sequence was obtained from a man between 25 and 39 years old in good health. This chain joins TRBV20-1 and TRBJ2-1, with D maybe TRBD2 (6 bases). What was sequenced was blood. The CDR3, as DNA: TGCAGTGCTATGCGGGTCGACCGGGACTTCTCCTACAATGAGCAGTTCTTC. This encodes CSAMRVDRDFSYNEQFF.